These 20 T cell receptor beta chains were sequenced from one sample in a study of cytomegalovirus exposure and HLA in healthy donors. The table came from immunoSEQ multiplex PCR; TCRdb's copy has only in-frame clones and leaves some out. The sample shows 250,000 to 400,000 clones, 88% of them seen only once. Sequencing input: PBMCs. These receptors all come from a man in his thirties or forties in good health and CMV-seronegative.

The chain employs TRBV10-1 and TRBJ1-6; D is unclear. Trimming left V 0 bases short and J 9 bases short, with 12 bases between. The CDR3 is made up of 15 amino acids. Germline V gives CDR1 WNHNN, CDR2 SYGVQD (reference sequence). CDR3 DNA: TGCGCCAGCAGTGAGTCGACTCAAGGAGTTTCACCCCTCCACTTT. As protein: CASSESTQGVSPLHF.

The gene calls are TRBV5-1 and TRBJ1-1; D is unclear. The V and J ends lost 7 bases and 5 bases respectively, with 21 bases between them. Germline V gives CDR1 SGHRS, CDR2 YFSETQ. The CDR3 consists of 15 residues. The CDR3 DNA sequence: TGCGCCAGCGCCCCTGCATCTCACCGGGGTACTGAAGCTTTCTTT. Amino acids: CASAPASHRGTEAFF.

The chain uses TRBV6-5 and TRBJ1-1, with 9 bases fitting TRBD1. Trimming removed 0 bases from V and 4 bases from J; junction bases left unmatched: 3. The length of the CDR3 is 15 residues. Germline CDR1 and CDR2: MNHEY and SVGAGI. The CDR3 sequence is CASSYSGTGTTEAFF. The CDR3 DNA reads TGTGCCAGCAGTTACTCAGGGACAGGGACCACTGAAGCTTTCTTT.

This rearrangement joins TRBV18 to TRBJ1-5; 7 nucleotides match TRBD1. V was clipped by 5 bases and J by 1 base; unmatched bases: 11. The CDR3 runs 17 residues. CDR1 and CDR2 (germline): KGHSH, LQKENI. CDR3 DNA sequence: TGTGCCAGCTCAACCGGGACAGTATCGCGGAGCAATCAGCCCCAGCATTTT. It codes for CASSTGTVSRSNQPQHF. The full variable domain, its missing parts supplied by reference TRBV18 and TRBJ1-5, is NAGVMQNPRHLVRRRGQEARLRCSPMKGHSHVYWYRQLPEEGLKFMVYLQKENIIDESGMPKERFSAEFPKEGPSILRIQQVVRGDSAAYFCASSTGTVSRSNQPQHFGDGTRLSIL.

The CDR3 DNA reads as TGTGCCAGCAGCGGGACGACAGGGGGAGGGAATCAGCCCCAGCATTTT. Encoded protein: CASSGTTGGGNQPQHF. The chain is built from TRBV7-9 and TRBJ1-5, with 9 bases identical to TRBD1. The CDR3 loop spans 16 amino acids. CDR1 is SEHNR and CDR2 is FQNEAQ in the germline V gene (reference sequence). Germline trimming cut 5 bases from V and 4 bases from J; bases unmatched to any gene: 9.

The chain couples TRBV6-1 to TRBJ1-5; 8 nucleotides agree with TRBD1. V shed 2 bases, J shed 6 bases, and the junction held 3 bases outside the gene matches. CDR1 is MNHNS, CDR2 SASEGT, per germline. The CDR3 loop spans 14 amino acids. As DNA, the CDR3 is TGTGCCAGCAGTGAAAGGGGACAGGTTCAGCCCCAGCATTTT. Encoded protein: CASSERGQVQPQHF.

In this sample, this clone turned up once. V is TRBV2 and J is TRBJ2-2; D may be TRBD2 (6 bases). V lost 6 bases to trimming and J lost 5 bases, with 13 bases between them. The V gene's germline CDR1 is SNHLY and CDR2 FYNNEI. The CDR3 extends over 14 amino acids. The CDR3 DNA reads as TGTGCCAGCAGGGGAGGAAGAGAGACCGGGGAGCTGTTTTTT. Translated, it gives CASRGGRETGELFF.

The chain couples TRBV5-1 to TRBJ2-2, with a tentative D call TRBD1 (6 bases). CDR3 size: 16 residues. With 2 bases removed from V and 1 base from J, the gap between germline ends came to 12 bases. Germline V gene data show CDR1 as SGHRS and CDR2 as YFSETQ. The CDR3 sequence is CASSLPGTRNTGELFF. Here the CDR3 DNA reads TGCGCCAGCAGCTTACCCGGGACAAGGAACACCGGGGAGCTGTTTTTT.

This chain joins TRBV7-9 and TRBJ1-2, with D uncertain. V lost 0 bases and J 10 bases, leaving 9 bases between the germline ends. The germline gives CDR1 SEHNR, CDR2 FQNEAQ (reference sequence). The CDR3 is 12 amino acids. The CDR3 sequence: CASSLAQKYYTF. Written as DNA, the CDR3 is TGTGCCAGCAGCTTAGCTCAGAAGTACTACACCTTC.

The CDR3 DNA reads TGTGCCAGCAGCTTAGCCCTCGGGATTACGCAGTATTTT. Protein: CASSLALGITQYF. This rearrangement joins TRBV7-9 to TRBJ2-3; perhaps TRBD2 as D (5 bases). Trimming removed 0 bases from V and 8 bases from J, with 9 bases in between. Germline values: CDR1 SEHNR, CDR2 FQNEAQ (reference sequence). The CDR3 extends over 13 amino acids.

This clone was detected only once. J is TRBJ2-7 and V is TRBV12-5; D perhaps matches TRBD2 (6 bases). Germline loops: CDR1 LGHNT, CDR2 FRNRAP. V was pared by 7 bases and J by 3 bases, with 22 bases between. The CDR3 spans 16 residues. The CDR3 DNA reads TGTGCTAGTGTTCCCGATACGGTGGAGGGGTACTACGAGCAGTACTTC. Protein product: CASVPDTVEGYYEQYF.

This clone was counted a few times. J is TRBJ1-5 and V is TRBV2; 7 bases align to TRBD1. Trimming removed 6 bases from V and 0 bases from J; junction bases left unmatched: 5. CDR3 length: 15 residues. Germline CDR1 and CDR2: SNHLY and FYNNEI. CDR3 DNA: TGTGCCAGCAGCGGGACAGAGCTTAGCAATCAGCCCCAGCATTTT. Translated: CASSGTELSNQPQHF.

The chain employs TRBV18 and TRBJ1-1, with a weak D call TRBD1 (5 bases). Germline values: CDR1 KGHSH, CDR2 LQKENI. The CDR3 totals 16 residues. V lost 2 bases and J 1 base, leaving 14 bases between the germline ends. The CDR3 sequence: CASSPSGGRANTEAFF. The CDR3 nucleotides are TGTGCCAGCTCACCATCGGGGGGTAGGGCGAACACTGAAGCTTTCTTT.

Regarding this clone: The sample holds other DNA sequences that translate to the same CDR3. This chain uses TRBV19 with TRBJ2-3; D perhaps matches TRBD2 (5 bases). Germline V lookup: CDR1 LNHDA, CDR2 SQIVND (reference sequence). The CDR3 is made up of 14 amino acids. Trimming removed 5 bases from V and 2 bases from J, with 11 bases in between. The chain's CDR3 is CASSPRGSTDTQYF. The CDR3 region has the DNA TGTGCCAGTAGTCCCCGGGGTTCCACAGATACGCAGTATTTT.

This chain links TRBV15 with TRBJ2-6; 7 bases map to TRBD1. Per germline, CDR1 LNHNV and CDR2 YYDKDF (reference sequence). With V trimmed by 0 bases and J by 1 base, 0 bases remained unmatched. The CDR3 runs to 16 residues. DNA of the CDR3: TGTGCCACCAGCAGAGACAGGGGGTCTGGGGCCAACGTCCTGACTTTC. Translated: CATSRDRGSGANVLTF. Complete variable domain (other parts from reference TRBV15 and TRBJ2-6): DAMVIQNPRYQVTQFGKPVTLSCSQTLNHNVMYWYQQKSSQAPKLLFHYYDKDFNNEADTPDNFQSRRPNTSFCFLDIRSPGLGDTAMYLCATSRDRGSGANVLTFGAGSRLTVL.

The chain has TRBV6-6 and TRBJ1-1, with D uncertain. The CDR3 covers 14 residues. Trimming stripped 7 bases from V and 3 bases from J, with 15 bases between. Germline CDR1 is MNHNY and CDR2 is SVGAGI (reference sequence). CDR3 amino acids: CASTKRADYTEAFF. The CDR3 DNA reads TGTGCCAGCACCAAACGGGCGGACTACACTGAAGCTTTCTTT.

The chain employs TRBV6-1 and TRBJ1-2, with D hard to call. With 4 bases removed from V and 7 bases from J, the gap between germline ends came to 19 bases. Germline V gives CDR1 MNHNS, CDR2 SASEGT. The CDR3 is made up of 15 amino acids. CDR3 in amino acids: CASSAGYGKVFGYTF. DNA of the CDR3: TGTGCCAGCAGTGCGGGGTATGGGAAGGTTTTTGGCTACACCTTC.

In regard to this clone: The sample holds other DNA sequences that translate to the same CDR3. This chain joins TRBV18 and TRBJ1-1; TRBD1 is a possible D gene (5 bases). The V end was cut by 3 bases, the J end by 5 bases, with 10 bases between. Germline CDR1 reads KGHSH; CDR2 reads LQKENI. The CDR3 has 13 amino acids. The CDR3 nucleotides are TGTGCCAGCTCACCCCGGGGGGATACTGAAGCTTTCTTT. Translation gives CASSPRGDTEAFF.

V is TRBV5-1 and J is TRBJ1-1; D not certain. The CDR3 covers 15 residues. Germline loops: CDR1 SGHRS, CDR2 YFSETQ. The germline V and J ends were trimmed by 3 bases and 7 bases, with 19 bases remaining between them. CDR3 DNA sequence: TGCGCCAGCAGCTGGGGATCCCTGGGAGAGGGTGAAGCTTTCTTT. As protein: CASSWGSLGEGEAFF.

This sequence joins TRBV18 and TRBJ1-1; TRBD1 matches at 7 bases. CDR3 length equals 13 residues. CDR1 and CDR2 (germline): KGHSH, LQKENI. With 3 bases clipped from V and 5 bases from J, the junction kept 3 bases outside the gene matches. The DNA of the CDR3 is TGTGCCAGCTCACCCGCAGGGGGAACTGAAGCTTTCTTT. This gives the protein CASSPAGGTEAFF. Together with reference TRBV18 and TRBJ1-1, the CDR3 gives the full variable domain: NAGVMQNPRHLVRRRGQEARLRCSPMKGHSHVYWYRQLPEEGLKFMVYLQKENIIDESGMPKERFSAEFPKEGPSILRIQQVVRGDSAAYFCASSPAGGTEAFFGQGTRLTVV.